This T cell receptor beta chain derives from a study of blood T cell repertoires in COVID-19. For the study at large: Specimens from acute and convalescent COVID-19 originated in the United States, Italy and Spain. PBMCs, B-cell-depleted T cells, or T cells provided the cDNA or gDNA that made up the material.

Per the study methods: Reference gene primer amplification in the assay estimated nucleated cell counts. Some clones are missing from TCRdb's copy, which holds only in-frame ones; the method was immunoSEQ multiplex PCR. V and J calls plus clone size are reproduced from that table; the DNA served to infer D and trimming. The sample has more than 150,000 clones, around 84% seen once. Germline V gives CDR1 SGHTA, CDR2 FQGNSA. This CDR3 contains 15 residues. J was trimmed by 3 bases and V by 5 bases; bases with no gene match: 6. The receptor's source is a man younger than 40 with active or convalescent COVID-19. The chain links TRBV7-2 to TRBJ1-5, with 8 bases fitting TRBD1. Sequencing was carried out using peripheral blood. This CDR3 reads CASSKQGGLNQPQHF. CDR3 coding DNA: TGTGCCAGCAGCAAACAGGGGGGCCTCAATCAGCCCCAGCATTTT.